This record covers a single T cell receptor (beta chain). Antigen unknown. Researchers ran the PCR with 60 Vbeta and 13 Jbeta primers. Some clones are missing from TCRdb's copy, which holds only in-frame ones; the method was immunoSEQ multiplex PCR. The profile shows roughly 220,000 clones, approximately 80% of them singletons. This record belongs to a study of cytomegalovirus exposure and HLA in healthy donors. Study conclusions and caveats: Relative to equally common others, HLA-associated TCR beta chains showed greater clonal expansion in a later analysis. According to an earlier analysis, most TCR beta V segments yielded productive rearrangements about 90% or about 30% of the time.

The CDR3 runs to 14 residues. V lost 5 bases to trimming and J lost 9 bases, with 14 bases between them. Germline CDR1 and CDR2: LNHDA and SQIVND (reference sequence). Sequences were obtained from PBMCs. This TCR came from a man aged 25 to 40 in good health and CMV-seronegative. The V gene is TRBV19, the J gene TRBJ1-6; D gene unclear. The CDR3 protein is CASSSRRVASPLHF. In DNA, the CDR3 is TGTGCCAGTAGTTCACGACGGGTGGCTTCACCCCTCCACTTT.